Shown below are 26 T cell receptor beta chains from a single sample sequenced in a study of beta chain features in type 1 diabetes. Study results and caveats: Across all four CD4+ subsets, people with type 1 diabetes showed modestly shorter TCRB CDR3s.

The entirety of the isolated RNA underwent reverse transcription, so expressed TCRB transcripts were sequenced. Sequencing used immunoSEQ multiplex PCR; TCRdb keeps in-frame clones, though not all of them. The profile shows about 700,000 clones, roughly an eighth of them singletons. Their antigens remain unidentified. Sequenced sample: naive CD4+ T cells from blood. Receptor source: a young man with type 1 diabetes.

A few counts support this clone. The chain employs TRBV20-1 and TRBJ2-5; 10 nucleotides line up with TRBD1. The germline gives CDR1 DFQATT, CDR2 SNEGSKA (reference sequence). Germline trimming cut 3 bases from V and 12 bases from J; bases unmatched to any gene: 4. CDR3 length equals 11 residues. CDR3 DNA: TGCAGTGCTAGGGACAGGGGGGCCGAGTACTTC. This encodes CSARDRGAEYF.

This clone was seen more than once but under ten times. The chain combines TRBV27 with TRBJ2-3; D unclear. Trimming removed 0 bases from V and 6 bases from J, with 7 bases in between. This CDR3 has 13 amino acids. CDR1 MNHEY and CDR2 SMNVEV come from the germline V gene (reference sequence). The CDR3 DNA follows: TGTGCCAGCAGTTTATCGGCTCCCGATACGCAGTATTTT. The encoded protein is CASSLSAPDTQYF.

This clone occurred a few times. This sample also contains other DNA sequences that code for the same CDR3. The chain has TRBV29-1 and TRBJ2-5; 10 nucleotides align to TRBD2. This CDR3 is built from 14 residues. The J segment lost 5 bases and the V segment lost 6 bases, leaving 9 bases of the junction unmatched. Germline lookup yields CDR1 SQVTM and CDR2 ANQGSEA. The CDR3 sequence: CSVPTSGAGETQYF. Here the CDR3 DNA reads TGCAGCGTGCCTACTAGCGGGGCGGGGGAGACCCAGTACTTC. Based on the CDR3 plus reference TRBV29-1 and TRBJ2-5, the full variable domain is SAVISQKPSRDICQRGTSLTIQCQVDSQVTMMFWYRQQPGQSLTLIATANQGSEATYESGFVIDKFPISRPNLTFSTLTVSNMSPEDSSIYLCSVPTSGAGETQYFGPGTRLLVL.

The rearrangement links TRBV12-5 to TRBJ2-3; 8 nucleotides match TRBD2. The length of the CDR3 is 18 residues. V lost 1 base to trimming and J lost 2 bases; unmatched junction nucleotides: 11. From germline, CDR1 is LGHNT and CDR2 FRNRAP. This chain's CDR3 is CASGLGLLGRGATDTQYF. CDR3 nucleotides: TGTGCTAGTGGTTTGGGCCTCCTCGGGCGGGGGGCCACAGATACGCAGTATTTT.

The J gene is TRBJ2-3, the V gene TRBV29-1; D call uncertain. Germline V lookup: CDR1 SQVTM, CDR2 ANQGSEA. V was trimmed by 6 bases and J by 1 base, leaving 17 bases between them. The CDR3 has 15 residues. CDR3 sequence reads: CSVPGSSEGTDTQYF. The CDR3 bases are TGCAGCGTACCCGGGTCCTCAGAGGGCACAGATACGCAGTATTTT.

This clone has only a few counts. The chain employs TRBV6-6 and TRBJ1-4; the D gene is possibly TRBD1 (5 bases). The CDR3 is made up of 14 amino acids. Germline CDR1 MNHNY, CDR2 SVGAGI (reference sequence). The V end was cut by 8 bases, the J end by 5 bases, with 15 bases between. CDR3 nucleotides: TGTGCCAGCCTGTGGGGACTGGGGAATGAAAAACTGTTTTTT. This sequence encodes CASLWGLGNEKLFF.

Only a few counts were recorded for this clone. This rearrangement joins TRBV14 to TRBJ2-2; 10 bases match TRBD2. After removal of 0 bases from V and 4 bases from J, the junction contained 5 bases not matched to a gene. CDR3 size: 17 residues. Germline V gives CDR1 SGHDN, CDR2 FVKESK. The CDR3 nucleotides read TGTGCCAGCAGCCAAGAGCGGCTAGCGGGGGTCACCGGGGAGCTGTTTTTT. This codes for CASSQERLAGVTGELFF. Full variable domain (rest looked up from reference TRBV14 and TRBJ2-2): EAGVTQFPSHSVIEKGQTVTLRCDPISGHDNLYWYRRVMGKEIKFLLHFVKESKQDESGMPNNRFLAERTGGTYSTLKVQPAELEDSGVYFCASSQERLAGVTGELFFGEGSRLTVL.

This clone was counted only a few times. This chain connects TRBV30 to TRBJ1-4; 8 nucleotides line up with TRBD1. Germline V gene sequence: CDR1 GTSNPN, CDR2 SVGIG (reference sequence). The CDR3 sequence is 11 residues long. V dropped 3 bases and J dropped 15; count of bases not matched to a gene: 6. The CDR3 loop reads CAWSTDREVFF. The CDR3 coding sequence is TGTGCCTGGAGCACGGACAGGGAGGTGTTTTTT.

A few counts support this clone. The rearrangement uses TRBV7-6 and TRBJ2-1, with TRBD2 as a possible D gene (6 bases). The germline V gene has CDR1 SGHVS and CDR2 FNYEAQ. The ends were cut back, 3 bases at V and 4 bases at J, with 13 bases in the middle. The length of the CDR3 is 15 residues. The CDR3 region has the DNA TGTGCCAGCAGCTTCGGGAGTTCCATTTACAATGAGCAGTTCTTC. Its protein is CASSFGSSIYNEQFF. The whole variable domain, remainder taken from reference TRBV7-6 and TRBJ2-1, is GAGVSQSPRYKVTKRGQDVALRCDPISGHVSLYWYRQALGQGPEFLTYFNYEAQQDKSGLPNDRFSAERPEGSISTLTIQRTEQRDSAMYRCASSFGSSIYNEQFFGPGTRLTVL.

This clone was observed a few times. CDR3 sequence reads: CASSPRGSYEQYF. The DNA of the CDR3 is TGTGCCAGCAGCCCGCGGGGCTCCTACGAGCAGTACTTC. The chain is built from TRBV7-8 and TRBJ2-7, with D possibly matching TRBD2 (6 bases). The V and J ends lost 5 bases and 0 bases respectively, with 8 bases between them. The germline CDR1 and CDR2 sequences are SGHVS and FQNEAQ. The CDR3 sequence is 13 residues long. The variable domain in full, completed from reference TRBV7-8 and TRBJ2-7, reads GAGVSQSPRYKVAKRGQDVALRCDPISGHVSLFWYQQALGQGPEFLTYFQNEAQLDKSGLPSDRFFAERPEGSVSTLKIQRTQQEDSAVYLCASSPRGSYEQYFGPGTRLTVT.

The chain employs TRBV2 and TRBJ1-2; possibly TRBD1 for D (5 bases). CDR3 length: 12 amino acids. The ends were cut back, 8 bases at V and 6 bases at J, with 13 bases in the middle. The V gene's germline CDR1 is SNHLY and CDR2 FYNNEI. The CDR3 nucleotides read TGTGCCAGCTCAGTTCAGGGTGATGGCTACACCTTC. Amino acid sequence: CASSVQGDGYTF.

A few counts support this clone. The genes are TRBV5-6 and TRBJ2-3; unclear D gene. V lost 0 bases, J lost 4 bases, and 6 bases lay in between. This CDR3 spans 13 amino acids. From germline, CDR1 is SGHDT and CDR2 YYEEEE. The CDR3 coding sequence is TGTGCCAGCAGCTTGGAGTTGTCAGATACGCAGTATTTT. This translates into CASSLELSDTQYF.

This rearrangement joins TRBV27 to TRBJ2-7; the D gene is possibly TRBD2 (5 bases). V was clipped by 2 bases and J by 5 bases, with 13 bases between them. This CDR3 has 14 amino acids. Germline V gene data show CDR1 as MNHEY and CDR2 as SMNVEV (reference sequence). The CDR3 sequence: CASSLGRARDEQYF. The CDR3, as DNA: TGTGCCAGCAGTTTAGGGAGAGCGAGGGACGAGCAGTACTTC.

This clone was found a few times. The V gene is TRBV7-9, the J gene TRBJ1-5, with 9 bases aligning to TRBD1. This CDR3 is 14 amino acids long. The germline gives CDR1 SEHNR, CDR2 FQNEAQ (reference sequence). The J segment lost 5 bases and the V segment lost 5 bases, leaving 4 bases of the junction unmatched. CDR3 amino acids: CASSLGQGHQPQHF. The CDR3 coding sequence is TGTGCCAGCAGCCTTGGACAGGGGCATCAGCCCCAGCATTTT.

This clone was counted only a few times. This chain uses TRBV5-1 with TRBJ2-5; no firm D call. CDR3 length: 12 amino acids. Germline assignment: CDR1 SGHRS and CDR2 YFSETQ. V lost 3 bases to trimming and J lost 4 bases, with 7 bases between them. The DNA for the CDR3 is TGCGCCAGCAGCTCGGACGCAGAGACCCAGTACTTC. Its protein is CASSSDAETQYF.

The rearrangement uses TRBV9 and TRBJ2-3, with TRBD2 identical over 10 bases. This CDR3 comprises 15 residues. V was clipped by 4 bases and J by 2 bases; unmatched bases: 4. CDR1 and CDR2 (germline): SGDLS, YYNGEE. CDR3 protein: CASSTLAGATDTQYF. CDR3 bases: TGTGCCAGCAGCACCCTAGCGGGGGCCACAGATACGCAGTATTTT.

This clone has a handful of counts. In DNA form, the CDR3 reads TGTGCCAGCAGCCGTACCGGGACCACCTTCGCTCAGACCCAGTACTTC. Protein: CASSRTGTTFAQTQYF. This chain uses TRBV11-2 with TRBJ2-5; D is possibly TRBD1 or TRBD2 (5 bases each). This CDR3 contains 16 residues. Trimming shortened V by 5 bases and J by 6 bases, and 22 bases separated the two germline ends. The V gene's germline CDR1 is SGHAT and CDR2 FQNNGV. The full variable domain, rest sourced from reference TRBV11-2 and TRBJ2-5, is EAGVAQSPRYKIIEKRQSVAFWCNPISGHATLYWYQQILGQGPKLLIQFQNNGVVDDSQLPKDRFSAERLKGVDSTLKIQPAKLEDSAVYLCASSRTGTTFAQTQYFGPGTRLLVL.

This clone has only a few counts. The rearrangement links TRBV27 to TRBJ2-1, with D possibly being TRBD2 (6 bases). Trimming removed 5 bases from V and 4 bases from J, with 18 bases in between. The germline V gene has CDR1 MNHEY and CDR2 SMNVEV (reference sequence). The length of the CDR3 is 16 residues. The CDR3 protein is CASSLETSQGYNEQFF. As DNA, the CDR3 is TGTGCCAGCAGTCTGGAAACTAGCCAGGGTTACAATGAGCAGTTCTTC.

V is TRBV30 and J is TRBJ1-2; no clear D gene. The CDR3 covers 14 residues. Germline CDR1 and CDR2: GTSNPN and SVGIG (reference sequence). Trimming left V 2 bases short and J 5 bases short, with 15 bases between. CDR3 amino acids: CAWSPRVAWYGYTF. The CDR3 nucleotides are TGTGCCTGGAGTCCCCGTGTGGCCTGGTATGGCTACACCTTC. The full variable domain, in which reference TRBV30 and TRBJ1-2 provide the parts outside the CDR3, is SQTIHQWPATLVQPVGSPLSLECTVEGTSNPNLYWYRQAAGRGLQLLFYSVGIGQISSEVPQNLSASRPQDRQFILSSKKLLLSDSGFYLCAWSPRVAWYGYTFGSGTRLTVV.

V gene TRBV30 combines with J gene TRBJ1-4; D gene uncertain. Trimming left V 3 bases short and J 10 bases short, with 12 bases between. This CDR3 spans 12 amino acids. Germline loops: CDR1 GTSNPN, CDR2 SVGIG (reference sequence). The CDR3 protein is CAWSAVGGKLFF. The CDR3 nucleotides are TGTGCCTGGAGCGCCGTAGGCGGAAAACTGTTTTTT.

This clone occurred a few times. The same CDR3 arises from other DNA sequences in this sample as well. In DNA, the CDR3 is TGTGCCAGCAGTTACGGGCCGAACACTGAAGCTTTCTTT. Protein sequence: CASSYGPNTEAFF. J is TRBJ1-1 and V is TRBV6-5, with no clear D. CDR3 size: 13 residues. Germline V gene lookup returns CDR1 MNHEY and CDR2 SVGAGI. The ends were cut back, 2 bases at V and 1 base at J, with 5 bases in the middle.

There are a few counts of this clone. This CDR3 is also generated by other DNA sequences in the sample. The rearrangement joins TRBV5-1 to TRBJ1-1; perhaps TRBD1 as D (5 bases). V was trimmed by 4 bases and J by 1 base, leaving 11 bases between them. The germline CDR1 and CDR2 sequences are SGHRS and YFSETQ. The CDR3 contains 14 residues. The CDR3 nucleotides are TGCGCCAGCAGCCCCGGGACGGAGAACACTGAAGCTTTCTTT. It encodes CASSPGTENTEAFF. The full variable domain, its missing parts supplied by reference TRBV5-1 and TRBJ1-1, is KAGVTQTPRYLIKTRGQQVTLSCSPISGHRSVSWYQQTPGQGLQFLFEYFSETQRNKGNFPGRFSGRQFSNSRSEMNVSTLELGDSALYLCASSPGTENTEAFFGQGTRLTVV.

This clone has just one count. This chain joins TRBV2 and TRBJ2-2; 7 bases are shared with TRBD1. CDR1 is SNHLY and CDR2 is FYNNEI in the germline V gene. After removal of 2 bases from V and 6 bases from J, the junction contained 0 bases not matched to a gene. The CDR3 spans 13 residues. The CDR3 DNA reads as TGTGCCAGCAGTGAACAGGGGGCCGGGGAGCTGTTTTTT. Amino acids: CASSEQGAGELFF.

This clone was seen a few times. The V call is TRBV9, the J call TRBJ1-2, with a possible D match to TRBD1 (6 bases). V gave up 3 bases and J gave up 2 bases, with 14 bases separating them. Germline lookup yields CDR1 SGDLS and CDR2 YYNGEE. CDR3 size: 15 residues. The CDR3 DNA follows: TGTGCCAGCAGCGGGATGGGGGCCCCCAACTATGGCTACACCTTC. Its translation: CASSGMGAPNYGYTF.

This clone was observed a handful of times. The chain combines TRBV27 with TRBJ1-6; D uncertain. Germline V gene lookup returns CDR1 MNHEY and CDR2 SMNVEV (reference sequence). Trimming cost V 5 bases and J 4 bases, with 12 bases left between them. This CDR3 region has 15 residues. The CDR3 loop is CASSGGANYNSPLHF. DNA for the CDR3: TGTGCCAGCAGTGGCGGAGCCAATTATAATTCACCCCTCCACTTT.

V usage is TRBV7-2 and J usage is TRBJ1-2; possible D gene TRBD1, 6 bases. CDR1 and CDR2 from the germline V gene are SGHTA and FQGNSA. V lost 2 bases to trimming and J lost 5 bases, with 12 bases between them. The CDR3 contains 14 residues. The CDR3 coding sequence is TGTGCCAGCAGCTTAACAGGGACCGGGTATGGCTACACCTTC. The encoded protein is CASSLTGTGYGYTF.